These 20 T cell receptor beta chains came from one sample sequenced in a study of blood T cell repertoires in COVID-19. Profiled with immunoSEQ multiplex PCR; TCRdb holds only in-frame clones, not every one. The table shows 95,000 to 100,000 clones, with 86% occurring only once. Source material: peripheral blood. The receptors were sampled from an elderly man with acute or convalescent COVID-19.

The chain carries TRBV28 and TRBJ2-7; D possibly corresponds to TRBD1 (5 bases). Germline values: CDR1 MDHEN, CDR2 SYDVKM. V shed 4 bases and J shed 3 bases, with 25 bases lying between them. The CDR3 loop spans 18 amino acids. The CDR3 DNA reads TGTGCCAGCAGTTCAGGGTTATTGCCCGGTTTTTGGGACTACGAGCAGTACTTC. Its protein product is CASSSGLLPGFWDYEQYF.

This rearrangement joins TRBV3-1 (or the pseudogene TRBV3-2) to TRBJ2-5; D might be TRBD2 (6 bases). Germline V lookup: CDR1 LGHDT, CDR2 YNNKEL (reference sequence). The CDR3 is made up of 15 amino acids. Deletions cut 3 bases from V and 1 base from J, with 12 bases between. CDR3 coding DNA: TGTGCCAGCAGCCAGTCCCGGGGGATCCAAGAGACCCAGTACTTC. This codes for CASSQSRGIQETQYF.

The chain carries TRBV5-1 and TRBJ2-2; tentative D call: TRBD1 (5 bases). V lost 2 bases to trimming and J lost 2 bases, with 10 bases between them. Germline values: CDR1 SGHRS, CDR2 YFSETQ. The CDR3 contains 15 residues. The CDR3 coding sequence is TGCGCCAGCAGCTTTGACAGTTTAAACACCGGGGAGCTGTTTTTT. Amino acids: CASSFDSLNTGELFF. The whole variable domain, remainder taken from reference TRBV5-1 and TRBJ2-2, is KAGVTQTPRYLIKTRGQQVTLSCSPISGHRSVSWYQQTPGQGLQFLFEYFSETQRNKGNFPGRFSGRQFSNSRSEMNVSTLELGDSALYLCASSFDSLNTGELFFGEGSRLTVL.

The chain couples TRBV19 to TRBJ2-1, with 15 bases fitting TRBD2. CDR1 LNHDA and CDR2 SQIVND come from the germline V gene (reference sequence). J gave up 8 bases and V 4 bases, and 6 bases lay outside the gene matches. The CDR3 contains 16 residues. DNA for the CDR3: TGTGCCAGTAGTACCGGGACTAGCGGGAGGTTCGATGAGCAGTTCTTC. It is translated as CASSTGTSGRFDEQFF.

The CDR3 region has the DNA TGCGCCAGCAGTCTTTCCGGGACAGGGGAGCAGTATTTT. Its protein is CASSLSGTGEQYF. The V and J genes are TRBV4-1 and TRBJ2-3, with 10 nucleotides matching TRBD1. The V gene end was trimmed by 6 bases and the J gene end by 11 bases; junction bases not matched to a gene: 8. This CDR3 is 13 amino acids long. CDR1 MGHRA and CDR2 YSYEKL come from the germline V gene.

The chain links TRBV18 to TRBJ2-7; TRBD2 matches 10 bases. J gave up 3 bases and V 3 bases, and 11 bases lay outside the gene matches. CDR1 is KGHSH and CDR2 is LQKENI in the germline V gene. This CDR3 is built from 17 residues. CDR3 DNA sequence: TGTGCCAGCTCACCCATGCTAGCGGGAGCCGGGAACTACGAGCAGTACTTC. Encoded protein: CASSPMLAGAGNYEQYF.

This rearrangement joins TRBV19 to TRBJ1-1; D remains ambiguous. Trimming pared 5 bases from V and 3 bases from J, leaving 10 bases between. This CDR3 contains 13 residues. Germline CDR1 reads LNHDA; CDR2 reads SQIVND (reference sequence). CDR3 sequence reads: CASSRGADTEAFF. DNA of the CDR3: TGTGCCAGTAGTCGAGGCGCAGACACTGAAGCTTTCTTT.

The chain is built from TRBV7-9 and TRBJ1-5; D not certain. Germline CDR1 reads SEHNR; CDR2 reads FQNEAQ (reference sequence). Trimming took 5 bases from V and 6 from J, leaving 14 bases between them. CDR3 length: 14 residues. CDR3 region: CASSAGGLAQPQHF. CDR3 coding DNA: TGTGCCAGCAGCGCTGGCGGGTTGGCTCAGCCCCAGCATTTT.

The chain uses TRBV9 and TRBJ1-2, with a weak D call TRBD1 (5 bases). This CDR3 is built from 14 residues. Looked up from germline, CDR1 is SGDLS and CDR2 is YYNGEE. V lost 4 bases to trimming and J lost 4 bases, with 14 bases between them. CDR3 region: CASSPPGLLYGYTF. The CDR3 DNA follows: TGTGCCAGCAGCCCCCCGGGACTCCTCTATGGCTACACCTTC.

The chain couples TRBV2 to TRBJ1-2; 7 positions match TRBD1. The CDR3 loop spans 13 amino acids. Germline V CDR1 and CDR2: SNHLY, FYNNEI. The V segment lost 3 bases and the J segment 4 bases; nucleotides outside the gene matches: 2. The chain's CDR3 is CASSEDRLYGYTF. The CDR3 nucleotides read TGTGCCAGCAGTGAGGACAGGCTCTATGGCTACACCTTC. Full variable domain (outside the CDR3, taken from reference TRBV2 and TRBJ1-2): EPEVTQTPSHQVTQMGQEVILRCVPISNHLYFYWYRQILGQKVEFLVSFYNNEISEKSEIFDDQFSVERPDGSNFTLKIRSTKLEDSAMYFCASSEDRLYGYTFGSGTRLTVV.

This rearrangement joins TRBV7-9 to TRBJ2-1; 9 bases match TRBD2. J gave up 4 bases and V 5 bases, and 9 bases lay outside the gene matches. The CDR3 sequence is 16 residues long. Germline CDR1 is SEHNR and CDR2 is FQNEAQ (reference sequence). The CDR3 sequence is CASSRKSSGEYNEQFF. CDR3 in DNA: TGTGCCAGCAGCCGAAAATCTAGCGGGGAATACAATGAGCAGTTCTTC.

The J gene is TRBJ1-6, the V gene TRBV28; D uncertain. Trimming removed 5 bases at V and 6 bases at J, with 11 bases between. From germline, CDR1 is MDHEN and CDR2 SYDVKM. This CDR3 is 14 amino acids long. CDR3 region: CASSPTPGNSPLHF. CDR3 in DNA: TGTGCCAGCAGTCCCACCCCGGGTAATTCACCCCTCCACTTT.

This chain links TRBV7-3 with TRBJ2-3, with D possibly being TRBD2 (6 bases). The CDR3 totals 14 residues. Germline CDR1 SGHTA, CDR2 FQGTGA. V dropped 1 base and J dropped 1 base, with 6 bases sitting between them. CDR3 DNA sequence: TGTGCCAGCAGCTTAAGCGGGGGCACAGATACGCAGTATTTT. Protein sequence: CASSLSGGTDTQYF.

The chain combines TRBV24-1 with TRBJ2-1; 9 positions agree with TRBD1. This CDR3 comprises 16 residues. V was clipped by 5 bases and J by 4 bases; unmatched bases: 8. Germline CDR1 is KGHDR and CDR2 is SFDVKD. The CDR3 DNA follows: TGTGCCACCAGTGCCGACGGACAGGGGCGATACAATGAGCAGTTCTTC. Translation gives CATSADGQGRYNEQFF.

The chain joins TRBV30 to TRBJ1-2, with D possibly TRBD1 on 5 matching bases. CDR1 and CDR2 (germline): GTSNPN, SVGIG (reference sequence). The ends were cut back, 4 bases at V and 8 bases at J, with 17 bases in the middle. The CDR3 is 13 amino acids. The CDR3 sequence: CAWTPIGGGGYTF. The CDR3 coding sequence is TGTGCCTGGACGCCAATCGGGGGTGGGGGCTACACCTTC. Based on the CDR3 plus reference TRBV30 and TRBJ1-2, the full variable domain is SQTIHQWPATLVQPVGSPLSLECTVEGTSNPNLYWYRQAAGRGLQLLFYSVGIGQISSEVPQNLSASRPQDRQFILSSKKLLLSDSGFYLCAWTPIGGGGYTFGSGTRLTVV.

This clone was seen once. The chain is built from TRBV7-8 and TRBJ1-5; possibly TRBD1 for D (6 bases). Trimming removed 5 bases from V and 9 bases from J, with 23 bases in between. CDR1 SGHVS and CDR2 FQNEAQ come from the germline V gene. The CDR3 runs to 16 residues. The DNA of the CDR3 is TGTGCCAGCAGCGGCGGACAGAACCGGTTCCTATCGCCCCAGCATTTT. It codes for CASSGGQNRFLSPQHF. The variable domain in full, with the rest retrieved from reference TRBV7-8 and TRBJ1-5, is GAGVSQSPRYKVAKRGQDVALRCDPISGHVSLFWYQQALGQGPEFLTYFQNEAQLDKSGLPSDRFFAERPEGSVSTLKIQRTQQEDSAVYLCASSGGQNRFLSPQHFGDGTRLSIL.

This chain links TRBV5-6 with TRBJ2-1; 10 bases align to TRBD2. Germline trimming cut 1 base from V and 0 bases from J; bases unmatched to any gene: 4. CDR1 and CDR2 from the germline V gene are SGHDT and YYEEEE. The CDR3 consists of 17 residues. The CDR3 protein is CASSLRTSGFSYNEQFF. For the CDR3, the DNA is TGTGCCAGCAGCTTGAGGACTAGCGGATTCTCCTACAATGAGCAGTTCTTC.

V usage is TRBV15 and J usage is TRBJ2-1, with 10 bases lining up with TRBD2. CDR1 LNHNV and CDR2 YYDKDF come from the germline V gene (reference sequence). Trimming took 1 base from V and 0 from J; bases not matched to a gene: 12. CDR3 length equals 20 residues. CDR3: CATSRGFGLAEIGSYNEQFF. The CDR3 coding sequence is TGTGCCACCAGCAGAGGTTTTGGACTAGCGGAAATCGGCTCCTACAATGAGCAGTTCTTC.

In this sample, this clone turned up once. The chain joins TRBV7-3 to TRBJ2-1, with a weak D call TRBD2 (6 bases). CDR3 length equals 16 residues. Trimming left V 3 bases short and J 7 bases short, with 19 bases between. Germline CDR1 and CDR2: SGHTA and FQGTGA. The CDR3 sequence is CASSFYIRESRNEQFF. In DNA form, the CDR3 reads TGTGCCAGCAGCTTTTACATTCGGGAGAGCAGGAATGAGCAGTTCTTC.

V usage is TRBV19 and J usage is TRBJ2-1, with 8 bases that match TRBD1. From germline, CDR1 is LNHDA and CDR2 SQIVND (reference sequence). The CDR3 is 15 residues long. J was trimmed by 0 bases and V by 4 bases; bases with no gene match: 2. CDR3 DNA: TGTGCCAGTAGTACTGGACAGGGCTCCTACAATGAGCAGTTCTTC. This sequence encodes CASSTGQGSYNEQFF.